This T cell receptor (beta chain) was recovered during a study of blood T cell repertoires in COVID-19. This CDR3 region has 14 residues. Germline-derived CDR1 and CDR2 are MNHEY and SMNVEV (reference sequence). Trimming left V 2 bases short and J 4 bases short, with 10 bases between. The repertoire was sequenced with immunoSEQ multiplex PCR; TCRdb's copy has only in-frame clones and lacks some. Of around 50,000 clones in the sample, 82% were seen once. Sequenced: peripheral blood. This clonotype was obtained from a man aged 80 or over with COVID-19, enrolled during active disease. This chain connects TRBV27 to TRBJ2-3, with unresolved D. The CDR3: CASSLGAKSDTQYF. The CDR3 DNA reads TGTGCCAGCAGTTTAGGTGCGAAATCAGATACGCAGTATTTT.